This T cell receptor (beta chain) came from a study of cytomegalovirus exposure and HLA in healthy donors. The CDR3 is 13 residues long. CDR1 LNHNV and CDR2 YYDKDF come from the germline V gene (reference sequence). V was pared by 1 base and J by 6 bases, with 2 bases of the junction left unmatched. Regarding this clone: The antigen remains unidentified.

The PCR had 60 Vbeta and 13 Jbeta primers. Sequencing used immunoSEQ multiplex PCR; TCRdb keeps in-frame clones, though not all of them. The sample holds about 150,000 clones, around 83% seen once. Whole-study findings and limits: The authors judged a highly shared variant cluster likely a sequencing artifact. It was reported that the classifier diagnosed cytomegalovirus status with high specificity and sensitivity in both the original and validation cohorts.

The sequencing input was PBMCs. The sequence derives from a woman under 30 in good health and CMV-seronegative. V and J are TRBV15 and TRBJ2-7, with 8 bases that match TRBD1. DNA of the CDR3: TGTGCCACCAGCAGAGTGGGACAGGTCGAGCAGTACTTC. Its translation: CATSRVGQVEQYF. The variable domain in full, completed from reference TRBV15 and TRBJ2-7, reads DAMVIQNPRYQVTQFGKPVTLSCSQTLNHNVMYWYQQKSSQAPKLLFHYYDKDFNNEADTPDNFQSRRPNTSFCFLDIRSPGLGDTAMYLCATSRVGQVEQYFGPGTRLTVT.